This T cell receptor beta chain was captured in a study of CD8 T cells in cerebrospinal fluid in Alzheimer's disease. Study outcomes and limitations: In mild cognitive impairment or Alzheimer's disease, the biggest CSF clone made up more TCRs than in controls.

Germline V gene sequence: CDR1 SGHRS, CDR2 YFSETQ. The CDR3 contains 15 residues. Reanalyzing the 10x single-cell sequencing reads, TCRdb keeps one entry per CDR3 protein, without DNA. The specimen's table records 1,500 to 2,000 distinct CDR3 sequences. Droplet-based sequencing used CSF cells sorted as live with a live/dead marker. By frequency, this clonotype is medium-sized (0.01 to 0.1%). The antigen remains unidentified. The sample taken for sequencing was cerebrospinal fluid. The clonotype originates from a human donor in good health. The chain couples TRBV5-1 to TRBJ2-6; TCRdb outputs TRBD1, but without DNA this stays unchecked. The CDR3 loop reads CASIIGGTGANVLTF.